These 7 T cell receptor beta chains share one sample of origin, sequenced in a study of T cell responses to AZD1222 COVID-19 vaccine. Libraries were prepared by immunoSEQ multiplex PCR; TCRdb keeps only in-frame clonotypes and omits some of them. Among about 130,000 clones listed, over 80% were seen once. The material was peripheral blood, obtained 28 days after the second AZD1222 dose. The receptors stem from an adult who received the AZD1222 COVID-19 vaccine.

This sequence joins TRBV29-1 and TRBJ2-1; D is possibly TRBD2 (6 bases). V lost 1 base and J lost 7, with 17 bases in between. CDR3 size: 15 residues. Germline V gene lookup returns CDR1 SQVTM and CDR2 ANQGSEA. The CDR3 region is CSVEGGAGGWNEQFF. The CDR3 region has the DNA TGCAGCGTTGAAGGTGGGGCCGGGGGATGGAATGAGCAGTTCTTC.

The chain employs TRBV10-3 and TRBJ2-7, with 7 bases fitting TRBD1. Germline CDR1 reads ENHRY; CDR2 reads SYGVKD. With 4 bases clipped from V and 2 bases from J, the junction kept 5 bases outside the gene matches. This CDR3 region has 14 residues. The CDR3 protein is CAISVGTGAYEQYF. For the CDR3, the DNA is TGTGCCATCAGTGTCGGAACAGGGGCCTACGAGCAGTACTTC.

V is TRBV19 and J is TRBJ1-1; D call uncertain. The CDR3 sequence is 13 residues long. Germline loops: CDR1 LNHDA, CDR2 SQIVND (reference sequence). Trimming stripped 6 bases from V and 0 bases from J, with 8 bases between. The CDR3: CASRVGLNTEAFF. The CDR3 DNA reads TGTGCCAGTAGAGTCGGGCTGAACACTGAAGCTTTCTTT.

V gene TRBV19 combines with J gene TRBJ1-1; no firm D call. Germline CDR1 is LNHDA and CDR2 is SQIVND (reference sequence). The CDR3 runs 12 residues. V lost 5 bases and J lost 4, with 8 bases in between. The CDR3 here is CASSERTTEAFF. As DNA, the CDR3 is TGTGCCAGTAGTGAGCGCACCACTGAAGCTTTCTTT.

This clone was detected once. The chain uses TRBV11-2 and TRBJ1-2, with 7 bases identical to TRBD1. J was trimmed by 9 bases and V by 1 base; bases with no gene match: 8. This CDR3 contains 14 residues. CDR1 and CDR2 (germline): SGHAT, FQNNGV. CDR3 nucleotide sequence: TGTGCCAGCAGCTTAGGTGGGACAGTTTGGAGCTACACCTTC. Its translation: CASSLGGTVWSYTF.

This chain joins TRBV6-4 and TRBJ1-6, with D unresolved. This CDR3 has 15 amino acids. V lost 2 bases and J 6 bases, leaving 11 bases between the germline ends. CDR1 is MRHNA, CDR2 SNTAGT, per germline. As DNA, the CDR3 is TGTGCCAGCAGTGACGAGGCAGCTAGTAATTCACCCCTCCACTTT. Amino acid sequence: CASSDEAASNSPLHF.

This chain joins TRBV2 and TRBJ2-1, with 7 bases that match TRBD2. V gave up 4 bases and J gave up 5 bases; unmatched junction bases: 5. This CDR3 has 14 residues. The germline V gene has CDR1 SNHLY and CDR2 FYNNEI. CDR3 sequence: CASSVRLANNEQFF. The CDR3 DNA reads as TGTGCCAGCAGTGTGAGACTAGCAAACAATGAGCAGTTCTTC.